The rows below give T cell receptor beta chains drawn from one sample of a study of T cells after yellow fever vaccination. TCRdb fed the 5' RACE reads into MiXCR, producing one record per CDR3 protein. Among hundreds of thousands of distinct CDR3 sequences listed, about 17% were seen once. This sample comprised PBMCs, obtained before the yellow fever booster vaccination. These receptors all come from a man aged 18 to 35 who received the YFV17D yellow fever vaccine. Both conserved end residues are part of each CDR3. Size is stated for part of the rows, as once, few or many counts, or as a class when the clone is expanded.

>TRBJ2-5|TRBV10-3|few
CAISEGGTGGQTQYF
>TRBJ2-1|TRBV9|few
CASSVGPGGRTYNEQFF
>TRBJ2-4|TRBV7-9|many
CASSGGESKNIQYF
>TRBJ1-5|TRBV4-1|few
CASSQIDLGFGGQPQHF
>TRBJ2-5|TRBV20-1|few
CSARTDPKETQYF
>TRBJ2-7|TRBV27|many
CASSLGHEQYF
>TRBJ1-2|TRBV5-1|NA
CASSLTPPVYTF
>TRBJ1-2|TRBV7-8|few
CASSSPSRQGPRGGYTF
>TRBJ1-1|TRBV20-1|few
CSARDPRANTEAFF
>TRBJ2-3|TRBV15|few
CATSTPKGLAGGPDTQYF
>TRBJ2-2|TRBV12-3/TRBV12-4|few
CASNPGGAGTGELFF
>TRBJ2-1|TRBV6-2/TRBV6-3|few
CASSYSTIRQYNEQFF
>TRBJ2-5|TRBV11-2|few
CASSPSRRTGGTQYF
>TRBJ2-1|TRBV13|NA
CASGRGGALNEQFF
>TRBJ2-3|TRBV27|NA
CASSLLQGADTQYF
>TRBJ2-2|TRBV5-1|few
CASSSELRTGASALNTGELFF
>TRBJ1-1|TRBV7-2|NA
CASSSTGLNTEAFF
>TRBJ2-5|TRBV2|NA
CASRQERTETQYF
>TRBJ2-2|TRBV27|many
CASFGGKVVGYTGELFF
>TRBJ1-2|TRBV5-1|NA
CASSLLGQDGYTF
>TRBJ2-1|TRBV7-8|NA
CASRIEGEQFF
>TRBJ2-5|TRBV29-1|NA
CSVDPVGGGTSGETQYF
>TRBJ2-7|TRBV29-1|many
CSVTNTASYEQYF
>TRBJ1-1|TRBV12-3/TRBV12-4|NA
CASSLMGEAFF
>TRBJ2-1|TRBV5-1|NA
CASSPRQGALGEQFF
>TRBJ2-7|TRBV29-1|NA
CSVLTSSYEQYF
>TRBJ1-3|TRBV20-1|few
CSATTGRENTIYF
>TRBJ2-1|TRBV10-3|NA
CAISDPGALNEQFF
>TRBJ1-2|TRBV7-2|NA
CASSKVAEGYTF
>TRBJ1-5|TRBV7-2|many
CASSLERTGVRPQHF
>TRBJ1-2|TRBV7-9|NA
CASSPGDRGNGYTF
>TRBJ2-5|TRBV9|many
CASSGYGTGGETQYF
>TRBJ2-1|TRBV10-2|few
CASSQVSADNEQFF
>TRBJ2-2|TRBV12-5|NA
CASGSDSGATGELFF
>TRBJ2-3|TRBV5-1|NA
CASSLPGDTQYF
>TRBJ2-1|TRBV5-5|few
CASSPATGGMYNEQFF
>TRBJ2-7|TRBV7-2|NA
CASSLATGLDRYEQYF
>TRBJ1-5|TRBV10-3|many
CAISESGIYQPQHF
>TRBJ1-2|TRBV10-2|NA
CASSEVGVRASSGGYTF
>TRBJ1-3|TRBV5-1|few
CASSFGQVRDGPGNTIYF
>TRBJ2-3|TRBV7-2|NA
CASSLIGAGWGYTQYF
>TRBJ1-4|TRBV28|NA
CASSPGQGDGKLFF
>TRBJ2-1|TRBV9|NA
CASSVRQDDNEQFF
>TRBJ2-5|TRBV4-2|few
CASSQDSLAQETQYF
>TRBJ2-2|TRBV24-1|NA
CATSDPGGRAGELFF
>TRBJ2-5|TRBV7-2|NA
CATQASQVETQYF
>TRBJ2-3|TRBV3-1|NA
CASRGGSSTDTQYF